The clone carrying this T cell receptor (beta chain) was recorded at least ten times. Its antigen is not known. This sample's TCRbeta library carried unique molecular identifier barcodes. MiXCR, run by TCRdb on the PCR reads, gives a single entry per CDR3 protein. The profile covers 180,000 or so distinct CDR3 sequences, with roughly 6.5% appearing a single time and under 6% taken by the ten largest. The data stem from a study of T-cell reconstitution after alpha-beta-depleted transplantation in children. Study results and limitations: Hyperexpanded clones declined; after one year, newly produced T cells mostly supplied diversity.

This CDR3 is built from 16 residues. V was pared by 3 bases and J by 2 bases, with 6 bases of the junction left unmatched. CDR1 is KGHSH and CDR2 is LQKENI in the germline V gene. The gene calls are TRBV18 and TRBJ2-5; 10 positions agree with TRBD2. The TCR comes from a girl under three years old with combined immunodeficiency, due to receive a stem cell transplant. The source material was PBMCs, sampled before TCRalphabeta/CD19-depleted stem cell transplant. CDR3 protein: CASSPQRGGRQETQYF. CDR3 bases: TGTGCCAGCTCACCCCAGCGGGGGGGCCGACAAGAGACCCAGTACTTC. The whole variable domain, remainder taken from reference TRBV18 and TRBJ2-5, is NAGVMQNPRHLVRRRGQEARLRCSPMKGHSHVYWYRQLPEEGLKFMVYLQKENIIDESGMPKERFSAEFPKEGPSILRIQQVVRGDSAAYFCASSPQRGGRQETQYFGPGTRLLVL.